The T cell receptor beta chain under discussion was sequenced for a study of T cells after yellow fever vaccination. Study-level findings and limits: Clones that expanded after primary vaccination mostly reappeared after the booster (over 95% CD4, approximately 87% CD8). Contaminating bulk clonotypes could be abundant in FACS-sorted repertoires. Though weaker, the secondary response peaked faster, on day 5 versus 15.

CDR1 and CDR2 (germline): DFQATT, SNEGSKA (reference sequence). The CDR3 totals 12 residues. On this clonotype: Its specificity is not known.

TCRdb re-derived calls from the 5' RACE reads in MiXCR, one entry per CDR3 protein. The table lists roughly 500,000 distinct CDR3 sequences, over 15% of them singletons. The sequence derives from a young man who received the YFV17D yellow fever vaccine. The chain is built from TRBV20-1 and TRBJ2-7; D call uncertain. This specimen was PBMCs, taken 15 days after the yellow fever booster vaccination. This chain's CDR3 is CRPSKPIYEQYF. The CDR3 nucleotides are TGCAGGCCCTCCAAACCGATATACGAGCAGTACTTC.